This is a list of T cell receptor beta chains from one sample in a study of T cell responses to AZD1222 COVID-19 vaccine. Repertoires were generated with immunoSEQ multiplex PCR, while TCRdb's copy carries only in-frame clones and drops some. The top ten clones hold 7.5% to 8% of a sample with some 120,000 clones, 88% of them seen once. Sequencing used peripheral blood, obtained on day 0 of AZD1222 vaccination. The receptor set was obtained from an adult in good health. Each CDR3 is given with its conserved first and last residue. D genes are given only for firm matches. Clone size is not always given. Where it is, it says once, few, many or a class for expanded clones.

D: TRBD1; V: TRBV25-1; J: TRBJ2-1; length: 13; size: NA; CDR3: CASSVARTGEQFF; DNA: TGTGCCAGCAGTGTAGCTAGGACAGGAGAGCAGTTCTTC
D: NA; V: TRBV7-2; J: TRBJ2-5; length: 12; size: NA; CDR3: CASSLAPETQYF; DNA: TGTGCCAGCAGCTTAGCCCCGGAGACCCAGTACTTC
D: TRBD1; V: TRBV12-3/TRBV12-4; J: TRBJ1-2; length: 13; size: few; CDR3: CASSGDSNYGYTF; DNA: TGTGCCAGCAGTGGGGACAGTAACTATGGCTACACCTTC
D: NA; V: TRBV4-2; J: TRBJ2-5; length: 16; size: once; CDR3: CASSQGTGGTWGTQYF; DNA: TGTGCCAGCAGCCAAGGAACTGGCGGGACCTGGGGGACCCAGTACTTC
D: NA; V: TRBV6-1; J: TRBJ2-3; length: 15; size: NA; CDR3: CASSESRAPGDTQYF; DNA: TGTGCCAGCAGTGAAAGCAGGGCCCCGGGCGATACGCAGTATTTT
D: TRBD1; V: TRBV18; J: TRBJ1-2; length: 14; size: NA; CDR3: CASSPWQGEQGYTF; DNA: TGTGCCAGCTCACCGTGGCAGGGGGAACAGGGCTACACCTTC
D: NA; V: TRBV9; J: TRBJ1-2; length: 14; size: NA; CDR3: CASSVQTETYGYTF; DNA: TGTGCCAGCAGCGTCCAGACAGAGACCTATGGCTACACCTTC
D: NA; V: TRBV9; J: TRBJ2-2; length: 12; size: NA; CDR3: CASSANTGELFF; DNA: TGTGCCAGCAGCGCGAACACCGGGGAGCTGTTTTTT
D: TRBD2; V: TRBV29-1; J: TRBJ2-1; length: 13; size: NA; CDR3: CSVAGTSVNEQFF; DNA: TGCAGCGTTGCAGGGACTAGCGTCAATGAGCAGTTCTTC
D: NA; V: TRBV5-1; J: TRBJ2-5; length: 13; size: NA; CDR3: CASSRYSQETQYF; DNA: TGCGCCAGCAGCCGATATTCGCAAGAGACCCAGTACTTC
D: TRBD1; V: TRBV5-4; J: TRBJ1-1; length: 15; size: NA; CDR3: CASSLRGGENTEAFF; DNA: TGTGCCAGCAGCCTCAGGGGGGGGGAGAACACTGAAGCTTTCTTT
D: TRBD1; V: TRBV5-5; J: TRBJ2-7; length: 16; size: NA; CDR3: CASSFIHGQGPNEQYF; DNA: TGTGCCAGCAGCTTTATACATGGACAGGGGCCCAACGAGCAGTACTTC
D: NA; V: TRBV5-6; J: TRBJ1-2; length: 11; size: NA; CDR3: CASSFEAGYTF; DNA: TGTGCCAGCAGCTTCGAGGCTGGCTACACCTTC
D: NA; V: TRBV18; J: TRBJ1-4; length: 13; size: NA; CDR3: CATRRAGGEKLFF; DNA: TGTGCCACCCGAAGGGCGGGTGGTGAAAAACTGTTTTTT
D: TRBD2; V: TRBV30; J: TRBJ2-1; length: 16; size: NA; CDR3: CAWSAIGAGALNEQFF; DNA: TGTGCCTGGAGCGCCATTGGAGCGGGGGCCCTGAATGAGCAGTTCTTC
D: NA; V: TRBV2; J: TRBJ1-2; length: 14; size: NA; CDR3: CASRGSVGNYGYTF; DNA: TGTGCCAGCAGGGGATCCGTGGGGAACTATGGCTACACCTTC
D: NA; V: TRBV14; J: TRBJ2-2; length: 17; size: NA; CDR3: CASSQDWRPKNTGELFF; DNA: TGTGCCAGCAGCCAAGATTGGAGACCGAAGAACACCGGGGAGCTGTTTTTT
D: TRBD2; V: TRBV19; J: TRBJ2-3; length: 17; size: NA; CDR3: CASSHRTSGLRTDTQYF; DNA: TGTGCCAGTAGTCACCGGACTAGCGGTCTCAGGACAGATACGCAGTATTTT
D: NA; V: TRBV7-9; J: TRBJ1-2; length: 15; size: NA; CDR3: CASSPGGYQIYGYTF; DNA: TGTGCCAGCAGCCCAGGCGGGTATCAAATCTATGGCTACACCTTC
D: NA; V: TRBV13; J: TRBJ1-2; length: 11; size: NA; CDR3: CATGLGYGYTF; DNA: TGTGCCACCGGGTTGGGGTATGGCTACACCTTC
D: NA; V: TRBV3-1/TRBV3-2; J: TRBJ1-1; length: 16; size: NA; CDR3: CASSYFSGHRNTEAFF; DNA: TGTGCCAGCAGCTATTTCTCGGGACATAGGAACACTGAAGCTTTCTTT
D: NA; V: TRBV27; J: TRBJ2-2; length: 15; size: NA; CDR3: CASSLKGSNTGELFF; DNA: TGTGCCAGCAGTTTAAAGGGGTCGAACACCGGGGAGCTGTTTTTT
D: NA; V: TRBV2; J: TRBJ2-3; length: 12; size: NA; CDR3: CASSALTDTQYF; DNA: TGTGCCAGCAGTGCCCTCACAGATACGCAGTATTTT
D: NA; V: TRBV21-1; J: TRBJ1-4; length: 15; size: once; CDR3: CASSIGTGRGEKLFF; DNA: TGTGCCAGCAGCATTGGGACAGGAAGGGGTGAAAAACTGTTTTTT
D: TRBD1; V: TRBV28; J: TRBJ1-6; length: 16; size: NA; CDR3: CASLTGGGFGNSPLHF; DNA: TGTGCCAGTTTGACAGGGGGAGGTTTCGGAAATTCACCCCTCCACTTT
D: NA; V: TRBV14; J: TRBJ1-2; length: 13; size: NA; CDR3: CASTERGADGYTF; DNA: TGTGCCAGCACCGAGAGGGGGGCTGACGGCTACACCTTC
D: TRBD1; V: TRBV2; J: TRBJ1-2; length: 15; size: NA; CDR3: CASRNSGTGGYGYTF; DNA: TGTGCCAGCAGAAATTCCGGGACAGGGGGCTATGGCTACACCTTC
D: NA; V: TRBV29-1; J: TRBJ1-2; length: 12; size: NA; CDR3: CSVVVGNYGYTF; DNA: TGCAGCGTTGTTGTAGGGAACTATGGCTACACCTTC
D: TRBD1; V: TRBV7-2; J: TRBJ1-5; length: 14; size: NA; CDR3: CASSFRDRDQPQHF; DNA: TGTGCCAGCAGCTTCCGGGACAGGGATCAGCCCCAGCATTTT
D: NA; V: TRBV11-2; J: TRBJ1-5; length: 13; size: NA; CDR3: CASSGISAAPQHF; DNA: TGTGCCAGCAGCGGAATATCAGCGGCGCCCCAGCATTTT
D: NA; V: TRBV11-2; J: TRBJ2-7; length: 13; size: NA; CDR3: CASSLISSYEQYF; DNA: TGTGCCAGCAGCTTGATTAGCTCCTACGAGCAGTACTTC
D: NA; V: TRBV3-1/TRBV3-2; J: TRBJ1-3; length: 15; size: NA; CDR3: CASSQTGDSGNTIYF; DNA: TGTGCCAGCAGCCAAACAGGTGACTCTGGAAACACCATATATTTT
D: NA; V: TRBV28; J: TRBJ1-1; length: 12; size: NA; CDR3: CASSSLVGGAFF; DNA: TGTGCCAGCAGTTCACTGGTGGGTGGGGCTTTCTTT
D: TRBD1; V: TRBV5-1; J: TRBJ2-7; length: 16; size: NA; CDR3: CASSPAGRGLTYEQYF; DNA: TGCGCCAGCAGCCCGGCTGGCAGGGGGTTAACCTACGAGCAGTACTTC
D: NA; V: TRBV6-2/TRBV6-3; J: TRBJ2-1; length: 14; size: NA; CDR3: CASSYGAGYNEQFF; DNA: TGTGCCAGCAGTTATGGGGCCGGGTACAATGAGCAGTTCTTC
D: TRBD1; V: TRBV19; J: TRBJ2-7; length: 14; size: NA; CDR3: CASSPGQLSYEQYF; DNA: TGTGCCAGTAGTCCGGGACAGCTCTCCTACGAGCAGTACTTC
D: TRBD1; V: TRBV7-2; J: TRBJ2-7; length: 15; size: NA; CDR3: CASSLEVGGRNEQYF; DNA: TGTGCCAGCAGCTTAGAAGTAGGGGGCAGGAACGAGCAGTACTTC
D: TRBD1; V: TRBV19; J: TRBJ1-5; length: 15; size: NA; CDR3: CASSTGQGRNQPQHF; DNA: TGTGCCAGTAGTACGGGACAGGGACGAAATCAGCCCCAGCATTTT
D: TRBD1; V: TRBV11-3; J: TRBJ1-1; length: 14; size: once; CDR3: CASSPRTGGGEAFF; DNA: TGTGCCAGCAGCCCCCGGACAGGGGGTGGTGAAGCTTTCTTT
D: NA; V: TRBV6-5; J: TRBJ1-1; length: 12; size: NA; CDR3: CASTTLVSEAFF; DNA: TGTGCCAGCACCACCTTGGTGTCAGAAGCTTTCTTT
D: NA; V: TRBV6-1; J: TRBJ2-1; length: 16; size: NA; CDR3: CASSATGTRSYNEQFF; DNA: TGTGCCAGCAGTGCAACCGGGACTCGCTCCTACAATGAGCAGTTCTTC
D: NA; V: TRBV11-2; J: TRBJ2-2; length: 14; size: NA; CDR3: CATGRFGNTGELFF; DNA: TGTGCCACCGGTCGTTTTGGGAACACCGGGGAGCTGTTTTTT
D: TRBD1; V: TRBV6-5; J: TRBJ1-2; length: 13; size: NA; CDR3: CASRSGTGHGYTF; DNA: TGTGCCAGCAGATCCGGGACAGGGCATGGCTACACCTTC
D: TRBD2; V: TRBV3-1/TRBV3-2; J: TRBJ2-2; length: 19; size: NA; CDR3: CASSQGPGLAGGGTGELFF; DNA: TGTGCCAGCAGCCAAGGACCGGGACTAGCGGGAGGGGGCACCGGGGAGCTGTTTTTT
D: TRBD2; V: TRBV5-1; J: TRBJ2-3; length: 16; size: NA; CDR3: CASSTLAGGVADTQYF; DNA: TGCGCCAGCAGCACCTTAGCGGGGGGTGTCGCAGATACGCAGTATTTT
D: TRBD2; V: TRBV3-1/TRBV3-2; J: TRBJ2-7; length: 14; size: NA; CDR3: CASSRTSGNLEQYF; DNA: TGTGCCAGCAGCCGGACTAGCGGTAATTTAGAGCAGTACTTC
D: TRBD1; V: TRBV6-5; J: TRBJ2-7; length: 15; size: NA; CDR3: CASSQDRGRYYEQYF; DNA: TGTGCCAGCAGTCAGGACAGGGGGCGATATTACGAGCAGTACTTC
D: NA; V: TRBV5-1; J: TRBJ1-4; length: 14; size: NA; CDR3: CASSPDRLNEKLFF; DNA: TGCGCCAGCAGCCCCGACAGGCTTAATGAAAAACTGTTTTTT